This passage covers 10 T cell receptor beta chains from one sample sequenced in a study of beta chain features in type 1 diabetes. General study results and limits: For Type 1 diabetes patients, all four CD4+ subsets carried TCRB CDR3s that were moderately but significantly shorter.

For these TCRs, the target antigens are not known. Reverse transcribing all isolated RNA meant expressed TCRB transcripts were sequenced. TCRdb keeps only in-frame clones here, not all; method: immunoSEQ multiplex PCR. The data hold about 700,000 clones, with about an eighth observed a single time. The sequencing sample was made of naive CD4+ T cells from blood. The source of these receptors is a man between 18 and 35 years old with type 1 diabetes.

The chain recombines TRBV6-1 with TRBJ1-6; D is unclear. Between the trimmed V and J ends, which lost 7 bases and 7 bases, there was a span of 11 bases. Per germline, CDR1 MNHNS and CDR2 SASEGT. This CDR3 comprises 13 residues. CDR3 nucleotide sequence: TGTGCCAGCACCGCTTCTGTCAATTCACCCCTCCACTTT. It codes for CASTASVNSPLHF.

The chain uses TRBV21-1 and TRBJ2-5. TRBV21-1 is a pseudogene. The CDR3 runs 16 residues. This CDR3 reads CASSKQWWAIGETQYF. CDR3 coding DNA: TGTGCCAGCAGCAAACAGTGGTGGGCTATCGGGGAGACCCAGTACTTC.

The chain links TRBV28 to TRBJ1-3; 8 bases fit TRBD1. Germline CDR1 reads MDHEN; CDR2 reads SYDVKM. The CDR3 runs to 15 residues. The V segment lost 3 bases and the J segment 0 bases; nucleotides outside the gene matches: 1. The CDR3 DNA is TGTGCCAGCAGTTTTACAGGGGGCTCTGGAAACACCATATATTTT. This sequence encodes CASSFTGGSGNTIYF. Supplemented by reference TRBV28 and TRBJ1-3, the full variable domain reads DVKVTQSSRYLVKRTGEKVFLECVQDMDHENMFWYRQDPGLGLRLIYFSYDVKMKEKGDIPEGYSVSREKKERFSLILESASTNQTSMYLCASSFTGGSGNTIYFGEGSWLTVV.

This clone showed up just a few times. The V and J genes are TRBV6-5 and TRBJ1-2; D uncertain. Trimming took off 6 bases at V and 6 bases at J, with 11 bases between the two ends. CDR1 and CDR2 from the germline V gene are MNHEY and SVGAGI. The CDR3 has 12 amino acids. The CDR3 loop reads CASSPRRDGYTF. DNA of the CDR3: TGTGCCAGCAGCCCTCGACGGGATGGCTACACCTTC.

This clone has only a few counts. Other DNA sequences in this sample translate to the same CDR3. Written as DNA, the CDR3 is TGTGCCAGCTCACCACCGGGACAGGGCTACGAGCAGTACTTC. Its protein product is CASSPPGQGYEQYF. This sequence joins TRBV18 and TRBJ2-7; 9 bases map to TRBD1. The trim removed 0 bases at V and 3 bases at J, leaving 0 bases unmatched. The germline gives CDR1 KGHSH, CDR2 LQKENI. The CDR3 runs 14 residues.

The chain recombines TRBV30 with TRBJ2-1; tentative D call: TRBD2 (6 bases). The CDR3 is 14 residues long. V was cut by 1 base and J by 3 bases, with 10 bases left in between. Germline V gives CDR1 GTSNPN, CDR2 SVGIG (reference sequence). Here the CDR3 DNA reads TGTGCCTGGAGTGCGGGGGACCTCTACAATGAGCAGTTCTTC. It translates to CAWSAGDLYNEQFF.

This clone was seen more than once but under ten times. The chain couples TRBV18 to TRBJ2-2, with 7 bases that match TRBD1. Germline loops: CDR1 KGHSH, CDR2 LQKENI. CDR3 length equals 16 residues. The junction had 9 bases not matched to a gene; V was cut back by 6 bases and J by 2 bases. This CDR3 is CASSPTGTDNTGELFF. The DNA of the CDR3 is TGTGCCAGCTCCCCGACCGGGACAGATAACACCGGGGAGCTGTTTTTT.

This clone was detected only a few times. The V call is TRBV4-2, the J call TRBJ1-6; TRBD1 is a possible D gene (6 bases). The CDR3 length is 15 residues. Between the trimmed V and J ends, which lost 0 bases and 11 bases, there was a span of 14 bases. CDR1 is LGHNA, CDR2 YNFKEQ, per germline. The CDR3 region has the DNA TGTGCCAGCAGCCAAGAGGACGGGGGCGCGACACCCCTCCACTTT. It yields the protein CASSQEDGGATPLHF.

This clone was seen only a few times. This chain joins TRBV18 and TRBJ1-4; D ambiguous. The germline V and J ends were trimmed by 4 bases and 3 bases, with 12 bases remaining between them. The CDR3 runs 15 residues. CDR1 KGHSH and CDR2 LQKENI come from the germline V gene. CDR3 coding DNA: TGTGCCAGCTCACTCCGGGAGGCGGCTAATGAAAAACTGTTTTTT. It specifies CASSLREAANEKLFF.

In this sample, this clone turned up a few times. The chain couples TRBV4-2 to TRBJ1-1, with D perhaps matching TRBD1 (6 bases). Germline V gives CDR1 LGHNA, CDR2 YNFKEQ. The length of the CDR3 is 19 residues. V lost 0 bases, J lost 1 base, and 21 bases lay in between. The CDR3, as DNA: TGTGCCAGCAGCCAAGATTCCGGGCCAGGGGAGGGTTGGAACACTGAAGCTTTCTTT. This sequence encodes CASSQDSGPGEGWNTEAFF.